The text below deals with one TCR beta chain. Its antigen remains unidentified. This CDR3 contains 13 residues. Per the germline V gene, CDR1 is GTSNPN and CDR2 is SVGIG (reference sequence). TCR beta cDNA was made by 5'RACE template switching with UMIs. Each CDR3 protein gets one entry in TCRdb, which reprocessed the 5' RACE reads and gives no DNA. The table lists almost 450,000 distinct CDR3 sequences, with 7.3% in the top ten. This sample is drawn from a study of T cells expressing NK-cell markers. Study background: Obtained from sorted CD3+CD56+NKG2C+, CD3+CD56+NKG2C- and CD3+CD56-NKG2C+ T cells were the TCR beta repertoires. Within the sequenced cohort of eight donors, seven exhibited HCMV seropositivity and one was seronegative. Regarding the study as a whole: Topping the CD3+CD56-NKG2C+ fraction as well were these clonotypes, in a handful of donors.

The sample consisted of blood T cells: a sorted CD56 or NKG2C T cell subset, CD4+ or CD8+ T cells, or bulk PBMC T cells (not recorded which). The chain uses TRBV30 and TRBJ1-6; TCRdb's D call of TRBD1 is untestable without DNA. The clonotype comes from a woman between 18 and 75 years old in good health. CDR3: CAWTQGVGSPLHF.